Below, 10 T cell receptor beta chains from the same sample are listed, as sequenced in a study of T cells in pancreatic ductal adenocarcinoma. TCRdb's table, derived via immunoSEQ multiplex PCR, lists solely in-frame clones and lacks some. This repertoire shows over 85,000 clones, more than 90% found once; its top ten account for around 2.9%. The selected patients with pancreatic ductal adenocarcinoma had surgery but no neoadjuvant therapy. Sequencing used PBMCs. Every receptor here comes from a human donor with pancreatic ductal adenocarcinoma.

This chain joins TRBV5-1 and TRBJ2-7; a weak D match, TRBD1 (6 bases). Germline CDR1 and CDR2: SGHRS and YFSETQ. The CDR3 consists of 18 residues. V shed 0 bases and J shed 3 bases, with 22 bases lying between them. CDR3 nucleotides: TGCGCCAGCAGCTTGGGGGTAGCCGGGTCCACAGGGTTCTACGAGCAGTACTTC. Its translation: CASSLGVAGSTGFYEQYF.

The chain carries TRBV30 and TRBJ1-2; D is undetermined. Looked up from germline, CDR1 is GTSNPN and CDR2 is SVGIG (reference sequence). This CDR3 is 14 amino acids long. The V and J ends lost 3 bases and 2 bases respectively, with 13 bases between them. The CDR3 DNA follows: TGTGCCTGGAGATTCCCGACACCCAACTATGGCTACACCTTC. It codes for CAWRFPTPNYGYTF.

The J gene is TRBJ2-3, the V gene TRBV28, with D maybe TRBD1 (6 bases). This CDR3 has 14 amino acids. V lost 7 bases, J lost 1 base, and 12 bases lay in between. CDR1 is MDHEN and CDR2 is SYDVKM in the germline V gene. As DNA, the CDR3 is TGTGCCAGCAACGAGGGGGACCGCACAGATACGCAGTATTTT. Protein product: CASNEGDRTDTQYF. The full variable domain, in which reference TRBV28 and TRBJ2-3 provide the parts outside the CDR3, is DVKVTQSSRYLVKRTGEKVFLECVQDMDHENMFWYRQDPGLGLRLIYFSYDVKMKEKGDIPEGYSVSREKKERFSLILESASTNQTSMYLCASNEGDRTDTQYFGPGTRLTVL.

The chain employs TRBV9 and TRBJ2-7, with TRBD1 as a possible D gene (5 bases). With 3 bases removed from V and 3 bases from J, the gap between germline ends came to 7 bases. The CDR3 spans 12 residues. From germline, CDR1 is SGDLS and CDR2 YYNGEE. CDR3 protein: CASSATGYEQYF. The CDR3 region has the DNA TGTGCCAGCAGCGCTACAGGCTACGAGCAGTACTTC. Combining the CDR3 with reference TRBV9 and TRBJ2-7 gives the whole variable domain DSGVTQTPKHLITATGQRVTLRCSPRSGDLSVYWYQQSLDQGLQFLIQYYNGEERAKGNILERFSAQQFPDLHSELNLSSLELGDSALYFCASSATGYEQYFGPGTRLTVT.

This CDR3 is CASSFSGGGYEQYF. Written as DNA, the CDR3 is TGCGCCAGCAGCTTTTCGGGGGGAGGATACGAGCAGTACTTC. This rearrangement joins TRBV5-1 to TRBJ2-7, with TRBD2 identical over 7 bases. Trimming removed 2 bases from V and 4 bases from J; junction bases left unmatched: 6. This CDR3 comprises 14 residues. CDR1 and CDR2 from the germline V gene are SGHRS and YFSETQ.

The gene calls are TRBV7-2 and TRBJ2-7; TRBD2 matches 9 bases. The CDR3 contains 15 residues. With V trimmed by 5 bases and J by 6 bases, 11 bases remained unmatched. Germline CDR1 reads SGHTA; CDR2 reads FQGNSA. CDR3 DNA sequence: TGTGCCAGCAGCCCCGGGACTAGCAGCCCCGGCGAGCAGTACTTC. Its translation is CASSPGTSSPGEQYF.

This sequence joins TRBV10-2 and TRBJ1-2, with a tentative D call TRBD1 (5 bases). Trimming took off 5 bases at V and 4 bases at J, with 11 bases between the two ends. This CDR3 has 13 residues. In germline, CDR1 is WSHSY, CDR2 SAAADI. Written as DNA, the CDR3 is TGCGCCAGCAGTCTCTACGGGGGCTATGGCTACACCTTC. It encodes CASSLYGGYGYTF.

V usage is TRBV7-9 and J usage is TRBJ2-7, with no clear D. The CDR3 covers 13 residues. V dropped 4 bases and J dropped 7 bases, with 14 bases sitting between them. CDR1 and CDR2 from the germline V gene are SEHNR and FQNEAQ (reference sequence). CDR3 region: CASSSVAGDEQYF. CDR3 DNA sequence: TGTGCCAGCAGCTCCGTCGCAGGTGATGAGCAGTACTTC.

The V call is TRBV18, the J call TRBJ2-7, with D possibly TRBD1 on 6 matching bases. Germline lookup yields CDR1 KGHSH and CDR2 LQKENI. This CDR3 region has 14 residues. The V gene lost 5 bases and the J gene lost 6 bases, with 17 bases spanning the gap. The CDR3 bases are TGTGCCAGCTCATTCCGGGACACCACTCTCGAGCAGTACTTC. Translation gives CASSFRDTTLEQYF.

In its sample, this clone was seen once. The CDR3: CASSLGDRRETQYF. As DNA, the CDR3 is TGCGCCAGCAGCTTGGGGGATCGGAGGGAGACCCAGTACTTC. J is TRBJ2-5 and V is TRBV5-1, with D perhaps TRBD2 (5 bases). The CDR3 is 14 residues long. V dropped 0 bases and J dropped 5 bases, with 11 bases sitting between them. Germline CDR1 SGHRS, CDR2 YFSETQ. Filled out from reference TRBV5-1 and TRBJ2-5, the complete variable domain reads KAGVTQTPRYLIKTRGQQVTLSCSPISGHRSVSWYQQTPGQGLQFLFEYFSETQRNKGNFPGRFSGRQFSNSRSEMNVSTLELGDSALYLCASSLGDRRETQYFGPGTRLLVL.